In its sample, the clone carrying this T cell receptor beta chain was seen many times. Its antigen is unidentified. V was pared by 3 bases and J by 3 bases, with 15 bases between. The germline gives CDR1 DFQATT, CDR2 SNEGSKA (reference sequence). CDR3 length: 14 amino acids. Each cDNA molecule carried a unique molecular identifier. From the 5' RACE reads, TCRdb called clonotypes with MiXCR, one entry per CDR3 protein. The sample contains under 40,000 distinct CDR3 sequences, 6.3% of which appear only once. The data are from a study of early T cells in non-severe SARS-CoV-2 infection. Overall study context: RNA in bulk from unsorted whole blood was sequenced, and chains were unpaired.

Study-wide points: VDJdb matches were skewed toward anti-spike CD8 T cell responses.

What was sequenced was whole blood. The J gene is TRBJ2-7, the V gene TRBV20-1; no clear D gene. The clonotype was recovered from an adult who was a healthcare worker with PCR-confirmed SARS-CoV-2 infection or an uninfected control (not recorded which). The CDR3: CSASPRPGNYEQYF. The CDR3 DNA reads TGCAGTGCTAGCCCCCGACCCGGAAACTACGAGCAGTACTTC.